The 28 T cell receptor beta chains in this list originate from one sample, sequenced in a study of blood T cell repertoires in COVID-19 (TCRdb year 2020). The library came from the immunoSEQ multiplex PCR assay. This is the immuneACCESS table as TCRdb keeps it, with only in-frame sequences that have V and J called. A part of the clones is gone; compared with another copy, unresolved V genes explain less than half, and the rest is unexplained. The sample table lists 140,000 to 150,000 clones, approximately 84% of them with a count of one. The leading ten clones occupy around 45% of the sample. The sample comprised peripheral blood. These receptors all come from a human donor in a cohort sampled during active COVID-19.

The CDR3 is CASETLGQSTDTQYF. As DNA, the CDR3 is TGTGCCAGCGAAACCTTGGGACAGAGCACAGATACGCAGTATTTT. The genes are TRBV2 and TRBJ2-3; 7 nucleotides line up with TRBD1. The CDR3 is made up of 15 amino acids. The V segment lost 8 bases and the J segment 0 bases; nucleotides outside the gene matches: 8. Germline-derived CDR1 and CDR2 are SNHLY and FYNNEI.

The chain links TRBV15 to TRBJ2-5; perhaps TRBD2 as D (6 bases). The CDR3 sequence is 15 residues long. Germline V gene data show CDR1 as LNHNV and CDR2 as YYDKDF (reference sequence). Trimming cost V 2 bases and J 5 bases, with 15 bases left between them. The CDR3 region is CATSRPGGMVETQYF. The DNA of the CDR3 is TGTGCCACCAGCAGACCTGGGGGGATGGTGGAGACCCAGTACTTC.

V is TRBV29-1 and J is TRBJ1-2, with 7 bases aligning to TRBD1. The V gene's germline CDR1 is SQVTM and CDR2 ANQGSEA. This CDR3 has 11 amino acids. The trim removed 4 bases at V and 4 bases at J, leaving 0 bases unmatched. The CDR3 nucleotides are TGCAGCGTTGGACAGGGCTATGGCTACACCTTC. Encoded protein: CSVGQGYGYTF.

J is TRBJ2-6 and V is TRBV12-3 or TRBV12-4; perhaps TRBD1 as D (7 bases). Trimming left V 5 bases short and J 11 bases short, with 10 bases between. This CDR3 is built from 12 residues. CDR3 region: CASSVRGDVLTF. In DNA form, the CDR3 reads TGTGCCAGCAGTGTCAGGGGGGACGTCCTGACTTTC.

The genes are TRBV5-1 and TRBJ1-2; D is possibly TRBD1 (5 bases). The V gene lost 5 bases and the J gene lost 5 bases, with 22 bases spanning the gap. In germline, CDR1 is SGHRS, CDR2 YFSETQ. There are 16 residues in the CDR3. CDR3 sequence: CASSQVLGREGYGYTF. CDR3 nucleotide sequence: TGCGCCAGCAGTCAGGTGTTGGGCAGGGAAGGTTATGGCTACACCTTC.

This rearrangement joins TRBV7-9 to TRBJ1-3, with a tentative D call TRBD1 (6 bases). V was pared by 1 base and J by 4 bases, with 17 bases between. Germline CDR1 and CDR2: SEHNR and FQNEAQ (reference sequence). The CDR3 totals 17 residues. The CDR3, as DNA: TGTGCCAGCAGCTTAGGGGGGCAGGGGCAGCGAGGAAACACCATATATTTT. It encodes CASSLGGQGQRGNTIYF.

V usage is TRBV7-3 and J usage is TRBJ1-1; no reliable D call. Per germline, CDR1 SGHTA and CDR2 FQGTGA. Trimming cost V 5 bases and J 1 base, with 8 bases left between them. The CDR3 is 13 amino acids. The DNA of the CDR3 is TGTGCCAGCAGCATCTCGTGGAACACTGAAGCTTTCTTT. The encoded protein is CASSISWNTEAFF.

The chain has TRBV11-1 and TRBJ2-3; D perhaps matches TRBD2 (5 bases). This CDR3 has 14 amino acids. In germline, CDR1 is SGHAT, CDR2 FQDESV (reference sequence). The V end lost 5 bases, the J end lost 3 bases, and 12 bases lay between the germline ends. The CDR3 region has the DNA TGTGCCAGCAGCCCCCTTGGGAGTACAGATACGCAGTATTTT. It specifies CASSPLGSTDTQYF.

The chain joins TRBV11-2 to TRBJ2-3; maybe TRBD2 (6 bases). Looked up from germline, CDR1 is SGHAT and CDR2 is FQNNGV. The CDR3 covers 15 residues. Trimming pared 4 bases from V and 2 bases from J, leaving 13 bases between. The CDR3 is CASSSSGRLTDTQYF. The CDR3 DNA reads TGTGCCAGCAGCTCGAGCGGGCGGCTCACAGATACGCAGTATTTT.

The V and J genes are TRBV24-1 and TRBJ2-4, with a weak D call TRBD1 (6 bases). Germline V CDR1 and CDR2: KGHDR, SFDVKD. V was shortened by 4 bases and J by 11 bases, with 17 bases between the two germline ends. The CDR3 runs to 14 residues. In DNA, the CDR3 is TGTGCCACCAGTGACCCCACAGGGTTCCAACTTCAGTACTTC. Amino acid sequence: CATSDPTGFQLQYF.

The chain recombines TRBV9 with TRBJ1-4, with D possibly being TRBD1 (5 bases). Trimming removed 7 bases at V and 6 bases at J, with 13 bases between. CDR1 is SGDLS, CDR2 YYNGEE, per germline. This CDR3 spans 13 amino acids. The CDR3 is CASAGPEDEKLFF. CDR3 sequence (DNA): TGTGCCAGCGCGGGACCCGAGGATGAAAAACTGTTTTTT.

The CDR3 region is CASSVGQGVYGYTF. The CDR3 region has the DNA TGTGCCAGCAGCGTAGGACAGGGGGTCTATGGCTACACCTTC. The chain links TRBV7-2 to TRBJ1-2; 10 bases are shared with TRBD1. The V gene end was trimmed by 5 bases and the J gene end by 4 bases; junction bases not matched to a gene: 4. The CDR3 length is 14 residues. The V gene's germline CDR1 is SGHTA and CDR2 FQGNSA.

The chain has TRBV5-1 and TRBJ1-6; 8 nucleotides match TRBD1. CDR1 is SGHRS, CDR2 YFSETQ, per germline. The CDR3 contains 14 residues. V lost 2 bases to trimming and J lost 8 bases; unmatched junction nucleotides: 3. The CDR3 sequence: CASSLDRGDSPLHF. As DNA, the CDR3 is TGCGCCAGCAGCTTAGACAGGGGAGATTCACCCCTCCACTTT.

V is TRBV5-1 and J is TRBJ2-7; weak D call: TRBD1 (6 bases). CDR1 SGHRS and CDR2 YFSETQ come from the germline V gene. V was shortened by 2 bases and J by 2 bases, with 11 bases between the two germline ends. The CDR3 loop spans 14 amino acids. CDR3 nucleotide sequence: TGCGCCAGCAGCTTAGAGACAGGTACCTACGAGCAGTACGTC. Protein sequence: CASSLETGTYEQYV.

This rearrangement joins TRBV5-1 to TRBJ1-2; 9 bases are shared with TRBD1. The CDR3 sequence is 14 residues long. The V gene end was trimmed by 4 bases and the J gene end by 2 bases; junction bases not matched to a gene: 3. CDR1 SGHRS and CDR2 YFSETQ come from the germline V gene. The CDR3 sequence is CASSRGQGNYGYTF. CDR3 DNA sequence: TGCGCCAGCAGCCGCGGACAGGGGAACTATGGCTACACCTTC.

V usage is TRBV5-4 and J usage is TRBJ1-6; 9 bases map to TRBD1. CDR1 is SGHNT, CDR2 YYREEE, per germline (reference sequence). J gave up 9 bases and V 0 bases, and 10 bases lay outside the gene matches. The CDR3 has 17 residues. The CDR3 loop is CASSLGAGGDRASPLHF. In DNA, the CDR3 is TGTGCCAGCAGCTTGGGGGCCGGAGGGGACAGGGCTTCACCCCTCCACTTT. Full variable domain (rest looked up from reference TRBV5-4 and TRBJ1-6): ETGVTQSPTHLIKTRGQQVTLRCSSQSGHNTVSWYQQALGQGPQFIFQYYREEENGRGNFPPRFSGLQFPNYSSELNVNALELDDSALYLCASSLGAGGDRASPLHFGNGTRLTVT.

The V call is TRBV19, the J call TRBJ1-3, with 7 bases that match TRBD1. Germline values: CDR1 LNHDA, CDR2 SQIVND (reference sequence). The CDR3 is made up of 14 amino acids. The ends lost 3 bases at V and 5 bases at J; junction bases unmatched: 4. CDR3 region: CASSIRGQRNTIYF. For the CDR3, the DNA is TGTGCCAGTAGTATCAGGGGACAGAGAAACACCATATATTTT.

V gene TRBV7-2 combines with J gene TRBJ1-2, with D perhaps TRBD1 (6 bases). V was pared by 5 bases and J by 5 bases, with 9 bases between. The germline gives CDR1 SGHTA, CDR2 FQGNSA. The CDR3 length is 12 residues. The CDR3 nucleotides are TGTGCCAGCAGCCCTGGACAGTATGGCTACACCTTC. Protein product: CASSPGQYGYTF.

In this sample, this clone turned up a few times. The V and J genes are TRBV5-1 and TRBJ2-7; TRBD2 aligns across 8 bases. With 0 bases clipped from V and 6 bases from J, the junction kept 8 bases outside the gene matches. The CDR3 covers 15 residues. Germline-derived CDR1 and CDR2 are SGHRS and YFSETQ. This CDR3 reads CASSLAGLAVGEQYV. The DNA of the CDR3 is TGCGCCAGCAGCTTGGCCGGACTAGCCGTGGGCGAGCAGTACGTC.

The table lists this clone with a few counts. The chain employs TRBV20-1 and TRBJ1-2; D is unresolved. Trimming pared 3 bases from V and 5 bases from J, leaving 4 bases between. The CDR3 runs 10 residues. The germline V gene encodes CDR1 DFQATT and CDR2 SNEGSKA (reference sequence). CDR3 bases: TGCAGTGCTAGCGGGTATGGCTACACCTTC. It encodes CSASGYGYTF.

In DNA form, the CDR3 reads TGTGCCAGCAGTCCCGGGGGTTCCGGATCACCCCTCCACTTT. It encodes CASSPGGSGSPLHF. The V gene is TRBV6-6, the J gene TRBJ1-6; D possibly corresponds to TRBD1 (5 bases). CDR3 length equals 14 residues. With 5 bases removed from V and 10 bases from J, the gap between germline ends came to 15 bases. Germline V gene sequence: CDR1 MNHNY, CDR2 SVGAGI (reference sequence).

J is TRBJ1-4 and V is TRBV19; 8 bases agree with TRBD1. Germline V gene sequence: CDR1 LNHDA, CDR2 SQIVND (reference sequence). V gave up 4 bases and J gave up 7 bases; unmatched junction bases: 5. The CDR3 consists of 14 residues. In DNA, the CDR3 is TGTGCCAGTAGTACCGACAGGGGAGGTGAAAAACTGTTTTTT. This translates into CASSTDRGGEKLFF.

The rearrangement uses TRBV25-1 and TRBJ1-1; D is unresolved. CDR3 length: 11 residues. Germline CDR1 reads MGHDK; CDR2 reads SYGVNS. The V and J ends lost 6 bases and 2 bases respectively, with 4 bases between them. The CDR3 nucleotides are TGTGCCAGCAGGCGTAACACTGAAGCTTTCTTT. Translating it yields CASRRNTEAFF.

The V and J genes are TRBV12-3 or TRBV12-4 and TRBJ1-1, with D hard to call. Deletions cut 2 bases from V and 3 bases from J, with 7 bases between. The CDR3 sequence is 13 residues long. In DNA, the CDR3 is TGTGCCAGCAGTTTACGGGGTGACACTGAAGCTTTCTTT. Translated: CASSLRGDTEAFF.

The CDR3 sequence is CASSPVRQGHNTEAFF. In nucleotides, the CDR3 is TGTGCCAGCAGTCCCGTCCGACAGGGACACAACACTGAAGCTTTCTTT. The chain carries TRBV28 and TRBJ1-1, with 7 bases fitting TRBD1. Germline V gene sequence: CDR1 MDHEN, CDR2 SYDVKM. The CDR3 has 16 residues. The junction had 11 bases not matched to a gene; V was cut back by 5 bases and J by 2 bases.

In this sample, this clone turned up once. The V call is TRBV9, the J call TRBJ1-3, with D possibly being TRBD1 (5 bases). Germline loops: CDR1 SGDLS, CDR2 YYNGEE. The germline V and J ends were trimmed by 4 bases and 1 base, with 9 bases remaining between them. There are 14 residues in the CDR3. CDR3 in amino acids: CASSSRGSGNTIYF. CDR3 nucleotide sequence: TGTGCCAGCAGCTCCCGGGGGTCTGGAAACACCATATATTTT. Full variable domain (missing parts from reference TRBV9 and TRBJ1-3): DSGVTQTPKHLITATGQRVTLRCSPRSGDLSVYWYQQSLDQGLQFLIQYYNGEERAKGNILERFSAQQFPDLHSELNLSSLELGDSALYFCASSSRGSGNTIYFGEGSWLTVV.

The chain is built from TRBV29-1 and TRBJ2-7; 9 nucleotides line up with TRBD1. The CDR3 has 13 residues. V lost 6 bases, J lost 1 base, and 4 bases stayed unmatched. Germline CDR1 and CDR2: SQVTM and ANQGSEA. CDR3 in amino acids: CSVRQGDSYEQYF. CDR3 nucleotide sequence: TGCAGCGTAAGACAGGGGGATTCCTACGAGCAGTACTTC.

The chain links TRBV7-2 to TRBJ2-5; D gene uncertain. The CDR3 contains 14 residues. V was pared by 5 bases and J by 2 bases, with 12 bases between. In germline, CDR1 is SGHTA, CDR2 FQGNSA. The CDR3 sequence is CASSPPPGQETQYF. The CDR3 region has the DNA TGTGCCAGCAGCCCTCCTCCGGGTCAAGAGACCCAGTACTTC.